This T cell receptor beta chain comes out of a study of blood T cells in healthy people across ages. Study results and limitations: Those diversity estimates obtained from one million T cells were thought to be underestimates. A strong correlation between TCR beta diversity and naive T cell percentage was seen. Getting older went along with TCR beta diversity per million T cells dropping roughly linearly.

Primers used in a second PCR of about 6 to 11 cycles were a sample-barcoded 5' primer and a J-beta primer mix. TCRdb reprocessed the 5' RACE reads with MiXCR, giving one entry per CDR3 protein. The data show about 810,000 distinct CDR3 sequences, under 40% seen once. In this sample, this clonotype turned up a few times. Its antigen is still unknown. Germline V gene data show CDR1 as DFQATT and CDR2 as SNEGSKA (reference sequence). This CDR3 contains 15 residues. Sequencing used blood. The chain couples TRBV20-1 to TRBJ2-4; 9 nucleotides align to TRBD2. The DNA end is a closer match to TRBJ2-7, so the J assignment may be wrong. The origin of this receptor is a man between 18 and 35 years old in good health. The CDR3 nucleotides are TGCAGTGCTAGAGCCAGTAGCGGGGGAACCTACGAGCAGTACTTC. This encodes CSARASSGGTYEQYF.